The T cell receptor beta chain described here comes from a study of T cells in narcolepsy. Study-level information: Patients with NT1 or NT2 and healthy control donors were enrolled. Findings and limits, study-wide: In some patient and control memory CD4+ samples, autoreactive clones were absent.

Assay: immunoSEQ multiplex PCR; the TCRdb copy retains only in-frame clones and omits some. This sample has roughly 24,000 clones, with approximately 81% found just once. This clone has a single count. As yet, its antigen is unknown. The CDR3 is made up of 16 amino acids. Germline CDR1 SGHNT, CDR2 YENEEA. V was shortened by 2 bases and J by 2 bases, with 14 bases between the two germline ends. The TCR originated in a human donor in good health. The V and J genes are TRBV11-3 and TRBJ2-3, with D perhaps TRBD2 (7 bases). Sequences were obtained from memory (CD45RA-) CD4+ T cells from blood. For the CDR3, the DNA is TGTGCCAGCAGCTTATTCTCGGGGGGCCACACAGATACGCAGTATTTT. Its translation is CASSLFSGGHTDTQYF.